This paragraph reports one T cell receptor beta chain. The sample originates from a study of T cells in localized non-small cell lung cancer. Only in-frame clones appear in the TCRdb table, and some are missing; sequencing was by immunoSEQ multiplex PCR. Of around 20,000 clones listed, approximately 90% are singletons. The clonotype was recovered from a man between 40 and 70 years old with stage I lung adenocarcinoma. The sequencing used peripheral blood, collected before any cancer treatment.

The CDR3 DNA is TGTGCCAGCAGCAAAGTCCTGATCACTAGCGGGAGTAAAACAGATACGCAGTATTTT. Protein: CASSKVLITSGSKTDTQYF. The chain uses TRBV7-9 and TRBJ2-3; 11 bases fit TRBD2. J gave up 3 bases and V 5 bases, and 16 bases lay outside the gene matches. CDR1 is SEHNR and CDR2 is FQNEAQ in the germline V gene (reference sequence). The CDR3 length is 19 residues.